These 30 T cell receptor beta chains share one sample of origin, sequenced in a study of T cells in Graves' hyperthyroidism and ophthalmopathy. From RNA transcripts, TCR beta CDR3 regions were amplified. During a first-round RT-PCR of the TCR CDR3, the HTBI primer set was used. TCRdb passed the multiplex PCR reads through MiXCR, listing each CDR3 protein once. The repertoire includes 600,000 to 800,000 distinct CDR3 sequences, about 35% of them detected once, and around a third sits in the top ten. The sequenced material came from blood. The receptors derive from a woman aged 40 to 50 with Graves' hyperthyroidism.

The chain uses TRBV7-8 and TRBJ1-5, with 10 nucleotides matching TRBD1. Germline-derived CDR1 and CDR2 are SGHVS and FQNEAQ. There are 16 residues in the CDR3. V dropped 1 base and J dropped 11; count of bases not matched to a gene: 11. The CDR3 bases are TGTGCCAGCAGCTTAGAGGTGACAGGGGGCTTGGAGACCCAGCATTTT. Protein: CASSLEVTGGLETQHF.

This clonotype was seen only a few times. The genes are TRBV9 and TRBJ2-3; D is undetermined. The CDR3 contains 12 residues. Germline values: CDR1 SGDLS, CDR2 YYNGEE. V was cut by 0 bases and J by 5 bases, with 4 bases left in between. The CDR3 region is CASSVGLDTQYF. The CDR3 DNA reads as TGTGCCAGCAGCGTAGGTCTAGATACGCAGTATTTT.

The chain is built from TRBV20-1 and TRBJ1-4; 7 positions agree with TRBD1. This CDR3 region has 14 residues. Germline V CDR1 and CDR2: DFQATT, SNEGSKA (reference sequence). V shed 7 bases, J shed 8 bases, and the junction held 13 bases outside the gene matches. CDR3 amino acids: CSVTKTGLGEKLFF. Written as DNA, the CDR3 is TGCAGTGTTACGAAGACAGGGCTCGGGGAAAAACTGTTTTTT.

A word on this clonotype: This sequence may be a read error, since a much larger clone differs from it by one base. The CDR3 coding sequence is TGTGCCAGTAAGGAGGGGACTTGGCAGCCCCAGCATTTT. It specifies CASKEGTWQPQHF. V usage is TRBV19 and J usage is TRBJ1-5, with D maybe TRBD1 (5 bases). This CDR3 has 13 amino acids. Looked up from germline, CDR1 is LNHDA and CDR2 is SQIVND (reference sequence). The germline V and J ends were trimmed by 7 bases and 7 bases, with 14 bases remaining between them. The complete variable domain, with remaining parts taken from reference TRBV19 and TRBJ1-5, reads DGGITQSPKYLFRKEGQNVTLSCEQNLNHDAMYWYRQDPGQGLRLIYYSQIVNDFQKGDIAEGYSVSREKKESFPLTVTSAQKNPTAFYLCASKEGTWQPQHFGDGTRLSIL.

This clonotype has a count of ten or more. The chain recombines TRBV14 with TRBJ1-1, with D uncertain. Trimming removed 2 bases from V and 3 bases from J, with 13 bases in between. Germline CDR1 reads SGHDN; CDR2 reads FVKESK. The CDR3 covers 15 residues. This CDR3 is CASSQYLDWDTEAFF. CDR3 nucleotides: TGTGCCAGCAGCCAATATCTGGACTGGGACACTGAAGCTTTCTTT.

This chain links TRBV24-1 with TRBJ2-2; D unclear. Germline assignment: CDR1 KGHDR and CDR2 SFDVKD. V was pared by 11 bases and J by 0 bases, with 15 bases between. The CDR3 runs to 15 residues. CDR3 loop: CAIGGAAPNTGELFF. CDR3 DNA: TGTGCCATCGGTGGTGCAGCTCCGAACACCGGGGAGCTGTTTTTT.

The chain recombines TRBV29-1 with TRBJ1-1; TRBD1 aligns across 10 bases. Germline CDR1 and CDR2: SQVTM and ANQGSEA. V dropped 3 bases and J dropped 7; count of bases not matched to a gene: 2. The CDR3 covers 12 residues. CDR3 sequence: CSVERDRGEAFF. The CDR3 DNA reads as TGCAGCGTTGAGCGGGACAGGGGTGAAGCTTTCTTT.

This chain uses TRBV7-4 with TRBJ2-7, with D possibly TRBD1 on 5 matching bases. The germline V gene has CDR1 SGHVT and CDR2 SQSDAQ. Trimming removed 2 bases at V and 9 bases at J, with 20 bases between. The CDR3 totals 15 residues. CDR3 amino acids: CASSLQGWVMDTQYF. The CDR3, as DNA: TGTGCCAGCAGCTTACAGGGATGGGTGATGGATACGCAGTACTTC.

Details on this clonotype: A much larger clone lies one base from this, so it may be a read error. The chain combines TRBV7-6 with TRBJ2-7; possibly TRBD2 for D (5 bases). V gave up 2 bases and J gave up 0 bases, with 11 bases separating them. This CDR3 comprises 15 residues. The germline V gene encodes CDR1 SGHVS and CDR2 FNYEAQ. The CDR3 is CASSLTGILSYEQYF. The CDR3, as DNA: TGTGCCAGCAGCTTAACGGGGATCCTCTCCTACGAGCAGTACTTC.

This clonotype was observed a handful of times. The chain carries TRBV5-8 and TRBJ1-1, with TRBD1 as a possible D gene (5 bases). The ends were cut back, 3 bases at V and 2 bases at J, with 20 bases in the middle. The CDR3 length is 17 residues. CDR1 is SGHTS and CDR2 is YDEGEE in the germline V gene. This CDR3 reads CASSSGGTVYLNTEAFF. The CDR3 DNA is TGTGCCAGCAGCTCGGGGGGGACGGTGTACCTAAACACTGAAGCTTTCTTT.

This clonotype was seen a few times. The rearrangement uses TRBV20-1 and TRBJ2-7, with D perhaps given as TRBD1 or TRBD2 (5 bases each). The V gene lost 2 bases and the J gene lost 0 bases, with 11 bases spanning the gap. Germline lookup yields CDR1 DFQATT and CDR2 SNEGSKA (reference sequence). CDR3 length equals 14 residues. DNA for the CDR3: TGCAGTGCTAGAATGGCAGGGAGCTCCTACGAGCAGTACTTC. It yields the protein CSARMAGSSYEQYF.

Ten or more counts support this clonotype. The V gene is TRBV7-9, the J gene TRBJ2-7; weak D call: TRBD1 (5 bases). The CDR3 spans 14 residues. V lost 6 bases to trimming and J lost 3 bases, with 15 bases between them. The germline V gene encodes CDR1 SEHNR and CDR2 FQNEAQ (reference sequence). The CDR3: CASRRQFPFYEQYF. In DNA form, the CDR3 reads TGTGCCAGCAGAAGACAGTTCCCCTTCTACGAGCAGTACTTC.

This clonotype was seen repeatedly, ten times or more. The chain uses TRBV7-9 and TRBJ2-5, with D tentatively TRBD2 (6 bases). The V and J ends lost 0 bases and 4 bases respectively, with 15 bases between them. The CDR3 is 16 residues long. Germline CDR1 is SEHNR and CDR2 is FQNEAQ (reference sequence). The CDR3 loop is CASSLAAGRVRETQYF. CDR3 in DNA: TGTGCCAGCAGCTTAGCGGCGGGGCGCGTTCGAGAGACCCAGTACTTC.

A note on this clonotype: A clone one base away is much larger, so this may be a read error. The chain has TRBV5-4 and TRBJ2-5; 9 nucleotides line up with TRBD1. In germline, CDR1 is SGHNT, CDR2 YYREEE (reference sequence). This CDR3 spans 14 amino acids. As DNA, the CDR3 is TGTGCCGGCAGCCGAGTCGGGACAGGGGAGACCCAGTACTTC. It encodes CAGSRVGTGETQYF.

This clonotype has at least ten counts. This chain joins TRBV10-1 and TRBJ2-7; D assignment may be TRBD1 or TRBD2 (6 bases each). CDR3 length equals 15 residues. CDR1 WNHNN and CDR2 SYGVQD come from the germline V gene (reference sequence). With 0 bases removed from V and 5 bases from J, the gap between germline ends came to 14 bases. The CDR3 region is CASSESGASVNEQYF. CDR3 coding DNA: TGCGCCAGCAGTGAGTCGGGGGCTAGCGTCAACGAGCAGTACTTC.

This chain connects TRBV4-1 to TRBJ1-1; D uncertain. The germline CDR1 and CDR2 sequences are MGHRA and YSYEKL. There are 15 residues in the CDR3. Deletions cut 3 bases from V and 3 bases from J, with 14 bases between. The CDR3: CASSQDSLWDTEAFF. The CDR3 DNA follows: TGCGCCAGCAGCCAGGACTCCTTATGGGACACTGAAGCTTTCTTT.

As concerns this clonotype: A clone one base away is much larger, so this may be a read error. The chain has TRBV29-1 and TRBJ1-1; TRBD1 might be the D (5 bases). Germline V gene lookup returns CDR1 SQVTM and CDR2 ANQGSEA. The CDR3 sequence is 13 residues long. CDR3 nucleotides: TGCAGCGTTGAGAGGGGCTGGGGCACTGAAGCTCTCTTT. Amino acid sequence: CSVERGWGTEALF.

The chain links TRBV7-2 to TRBJ2-5; TRBD2 matches at 9 bases. CDR3 length equals 16 residues. The germline CDR1 and CDR2 sequences are SGHTA and FQGNSA. The J segment lost 3 bases and the V segment lost 3 bases, leaving 8 bases of the junction unmatched. The CDR3 is CASSFASLAGKETQYF. Here the CDR3 DNA reads TGTGCCAGCAGCTTTGCGAGCCTAGCGGGGAAAGAGACCCAGTACTTC.

This clonotype was detected ten times or more. This sequence joins TRBV20-1 and TRBJ1-5; the match to TRBD1 covers 7 bases. CDR1 is DFQATT and CDR2 is SNEGSKA in the germline V gene (reference sequence). Trimming took 1 base from V and 4 from J; bases not matched to a gene: 4. The CDR3 length is 14 residues. CDR3 nucleotides: TGCAGTGCTAGAGGAGGGACAGATAATCAGCCCCAGCATTTT. It encodes CSARGGTDNQPQHF.

This clonotype was found many times. This chain connects TRBV29-1 to TRBJ1-3; TRBD1 might be the D (6 bases). Germline V gives CDR1 SQVTM, CDR2 ANQGSEA. This CDR3 is built from 13 residues. V lost 6 bases and J 1 base, leaving 10 bases between the germline ends. The CDR3 here is CSVPGASGNTIYF. CDR3 in DNA: TGCAGCGTCCCAGGGGCATCTGGAAACACCATATATTTT.

Comments on this clonotype: A single base separates this from a much larger clone, so it may be a read error. The chain employs TRBV29-1 and TRBJ1-1; tentatively, D is TRBD1 (5 bases). CDR1 and CDR2 (germline): SQVTM, ANQGSEA. The CDR3 spans 11 residues. CDR3 coding DNA: TGCGGCGTTGAAGACAGACATGAAGCTTTCTTT. Its translation: CGVEDRHEAFF. Full variable domain (remainder filled in from reference TRBV29-1 and TRBJ1-1): SAVISQKPSRDICQRGTSLTIQCQVDSQVTMMFWYRQQPGQSLTLIATANQGSEATYESGFVIDKFPISRPNLTFSTLTVSNMSPEDSSIYLCGVEDRHEAFFGQGTRLTVV.

This clonotype was seen ten or more times. The CDR3 DNA sequence: TGCAGTGCTAGGCGCTTGGGGTCCGGGGAGCTGTTTTTT. It yields the protein CSARRLGSGELFF. The chain combines TRBV20-1 with TRBJ2-2; D is uncertain. Germline V lookup: CDR1 DFQATT, CDR2 SNEGSKA (reference sequence). Trimming removed 3 bases from V and 6 bases from J, with 11 bases in between. The CDR3 contains 13 residues.

Concerning this clonotype itself: A read error is likely, as this CDR3 ends without the conserved phenylalanine or tryptophan. The V call is TRBV7-9, the J call TRBJ2-7; TRBD1 aligns across 8 bases. Germline V gene sequence: CDR1 SEHNR, CDR2 FQNEAQ (reference sequence). With 6 bases clipped from V and 3 bases from J, the junction kept 13 bases outside the gene matches. The CDR3 spans 16 residues. In DNA form, the CDR3 reads TGTGCCAGCAGTCCCTCGGATGGACAGGGTATCTACGAGCAGTACTCC. It specifies CASSPSDGQGIYEQYS.

This clonotype showed up many times. This rearrangement joins TRBV5-1 to TRBJ1-1; TRBD1 is a possible D gene (5 bases). This CDR3 spans 14 amino acids. V dropped 4 bases and J dropped 4 bases, with 14 bases sitting between them. Germline assignment: CDR1 SGHRS and CDR2 YFSETQ. The chain's CDR3 is CASSGGERGTEAFF. The CDR3 DNA reads TGCGCCAGCAGCGGAGGGGAACGGGGCACTGAAGCTTTCTTT.

The gene calls are TRBV7-9 and TRBJ2-5; 8 bases are a match to TRBD1. CDR1 and CDR2 (germline): SEHNR, FQNEAQ (reference sequence). Trimming cost V 6 bases and J 5 bases; bases outside gene matches: 8. The CDR3 is 14 amino acids. CDR3 DNA: TGTGCCAGCAGTGAATGGACAGGGACCGAGACCCAGTACTTC. Its protein is CASSEWTGTETQYF.

The genes are TRBV5-1 and TRBJ2-2; no clear D. From germline, CDR1 is SGHRS and CDR2 YFSETQ. Trimming cost V 0 bases and J 6 bases, with 9 bases left between them. The CDR3 is 14 amino acids. CDR3 region: CASSLAEDAGELFF. The CDR3 bases are TGCGCCAGCAGCTTGGCAGAGGACGCCGGGGAGCTGTTTTTT.

With respect to this clonotype: At one end the junction does not follow the germline gene, possibly because of a read error. V is TRBV20-1 and J is TRBJ2-5, with TRBD2 matching 12 bases. This CDR3 contains 13 residues. Germline loops: CDR1 DFQATT, CDR2 SNEGSKA (reference sequence). The CDR3 loop is CSAMGLAGGPKFF. The CDR3 DNA follows: TGCAGTGCTATGGGGCTAGCGGGGGGGCCCAAGTTCTTC.

V gene TRBV29-1 combines with J gene TRBJ2-7; D possibly corresponds to TRBD2 (5 bases). CDR3 length equals 13 residues. Trimming stripped 0 bases from V and 2 bases from J, with 8 bases between. Germline V gene sequence: CDR1 SQVTM, CDR2 ANQGSEA. The CDR3 loop is CSVEDNSAYEQYF. The CDR3 DNA is TGCAGCGTTGAAGATAATAGCGCCTACGAGCAGTACTTC.

Details on this clonotype: A much more abundant neighbour one base away suggests this may be a read error. This sequence joins TRBV7-2 and TRBJ1-4; no clear D. V was clipped by 2 bases and J by 6 bases, with 13 bases between them. Germline V lookup: CDR1 SGHTA, CDR2 FQGNSA. CDR3 size: 15 residues. The DNA of the CDR3 is TGTGCCAGCAGCTTAATGAGGTCGCCAGATGAAAAACTGTTTTTT. This encodes CASSLMRSPDEKLFF.

This clonotype was seen only a few times. The J gene is TRBJ2-2, the V gene TRBV11-3; no clear D gene. Germline V gene sequence: CDR1 SGHNT, CDR2 YENEEA. V was shortened by 1 base and J by 3 bases, with 12 bases between the two germline ends. The CDR3 consists of 16 residues. The CDR3 spells CASSLGLLDDTGELFF. CDR3 DNA: TGTGCCAGCAGCTTAGGGCTCCTCGACGACACCGGGGAGCTGTTTTTT.